This T cell receptor beta chain was captured in a study of shared clonotypes between healthy human individuals. Overall study results and limits: Memory subsets generally showed smaller estimated richness than naive subsets did.

Several immunoSEQ plates received, in even portions, the genomic DNA of each subset. As originally analysed: Filtering was not the same, since immunoSEQ gave junction-only sequences without quality scores. Clones were sequenced by immunoSEQ multiplex PCR, and TCRdb holds only the in-frame ones, with some missing. V and J calls and clone size come straight from that table; D and trimming were deduced from the DNA. The sample lists about 2.4 million clones, around nine tenths occurring once. The germline V and J ends were trimmed by 1 base and 8 bases, with 11 bases remaining between them. The CDR3 sequence is 14 residues long. Germline V gene sequence: CDR1 SNHLY, CDR2 FYNNEI. The study drew its donors from healthy HIV-negative adults without recent acute infections or vaccinations. The sample holds one count of this clone. The antigen is not known.

This TCR came from a young man in good health. Sequencing used naive CD4+ T cells sorted from blood. Subset meaning: CD45RA+ positively selected. The chain is built from TRBV2 and TRBJ2-2; perhaps TRBD1 as D (7 bases). The CDR3: CASSEDRGGGELFF. The CDR3, as DNA: TGTGCCAGCAGTGAAGACAGGGGAGGAGGGGAGCTGTTTTTT. Together with reference TRBV2 and TRBJ2-2, the CDR3 gives the full variable domain: EPEVTQTPSHQVTQMGQEVILRCVPISNHLYFYWYRQILGQKVEFLVSFYNNEISEKSEIFDDQFSVERPDGSNFTLKIRSTKLEDSAMYFCASSEDRGGGELFFGEGSRLTVL.